The entry that follows covers one TCR beta chain sequence. The antigen it binds to is not known. No clone much larger than this one lies a single base away; base qualities are absent. At the DNA level, this CDR3 is encoded by other sequences in the same sample as well. CD8 naive samples were CD45RO-negative cells positively selected for CCR7, giving a CD45RA+CCR7+ population that excluded TemRA cells. Donors were healthy HIV-negative adults with no recently reported acute infections or vaccinations. Only Caucasian adults living in Nashville, Tennessee, USA were represented among the donors. After blood collection by leukapheresis, PBMCs were isolated using Ficoll-Histopaque density gradient centrifugation and then cryopreserved in the vapor phase of liquid nitrogen. Analytical flow cytometry was used to check the purity and quantity of every magnetically sorted T cell population. Genomic DNA was isolated from every sorted fraction and measured by UV absorbance on a Nanodrop 2000c.

The data stem from a study of shared clonotypes between healthy human individuals (dated by TCRdb to 2020 to 2022). Concerning the study at large: The cohort included three men and a couple of women between 18 and 49 years of age. For each donor, three plates each were used for CD4 naive and CD4 memory, two plates were used for CD8 naive, and one plate was used for CD8 memory. To estimate repertoire size and how much clonotype sharing occurs between individuals, the study deeply sequenced the blood TCR repertoires of five healthy adults. To increase sequencing depth and limit assay-specific biases, TCR repertoire library preparation and sequencing were carried out by different laboratories using diverse techniques. Per donor, leukapheresis produced somewhere between about 0.94 and 8.9 billion PBMCs.

Using the deep immunoSEQ assay, TCR CDR3 regions were amplified from genomic DNA by multiplex PCR. Genomic DNA extracted from each cell subset was distributed evenly over all wells of several immunoSEQ 96-well plates, and each plate served as one replicate. For sorted subsets, about 220 ng of genomic DNA, equivalent to around 30,000 T cell genomes, went into each replicate PCR. The purified libraries were quantified using a Qubit 3.0 fluorometer, sized with a Bioanalyzer 2100, and then quantified again using the KAPA Library Quantification kit. A separate single-read 150-cycle Illumina NextSeq 550 flow cell was used to sequence each immunoSEQ 96-well plate. Per the authors' processing: Because the immunoSEQ output held only junctional sequences and lacked quality scores, the filtering could not match the filtering applied to full-length reads. Sequences were annotated with PyIR, a Python wrapper for IgBLAST v1.9, and V/J genes and CDR3 were assigned using IMGT germline references. Reads were removed for weak V/J assignments (E-value above 1e-6), missing CDR3, stop codons, out-of-frame junctions, or ambiguous translated residues. A V3J clonotype was defined by an identical inferred V gene, J gene, and CDR3 amino acid sequence. The percentage overlap between two repertoires was calculated by dividing the number of shared unique clonotypes by the size of the smaller repertoire. Repertoire richness was assessed with RTK rarefaction, the Chao1 estimator, and Recon v2.1 estimates of unobserved clonotypes. OLGA was used to compute generation probabilities for all TCRbeta clonotypes that the gDNA method yielded from a few donors. Held by TCRdb, this immuneACCESS table contains in-frame sequences only and omits some clones. Under half of the omission traces to an unresolved V gene where checked; the cause of the rest is unknown. V and J calls and clone size come straight from that table; D and trimming were deduced from the DNA. Within this sample are about 2 million clones, with about 95% of them counted one time only. In total, the top ten clones hold approximately 1.2% of the sample.

Here is what the overall study found, with its caveats: Approximately 5% of naive CD4, around 3.6% of naive CD8, 2.3% of memory CD4, and 0.4% of memory CD8 clonotypes were shared across several donors. Incomplete sequencing was indicated by rarefaction of sorted-subset datasets, despite the large sequencing depth. Because the study included only a small number of donors, the genetic and exposure-history diversity represented was limited. Only blood was sampled, and tissue TCR repertoires likely differ from those in blood. Pairwise subsampling led to the expectation that sequencing depth would affect the degree of clonotype sharing among donors. Naive subsets generally had larger estimated clonotype richness than memory subsets. Higher generation probabilities were observed for clonotypes shared by all four sorted-subset donors than for non-shared clonotypes.

Looking up the germline V gene (reference sequence) yields CDR1 MNHEY and CDR2 SMNVEV. V gives up 5 bases and J gives up 4 bases, and the segment between their germline ends measures 15 bases. The CDR3 has 14 amino acids, counting the end cysteine and phenylalanine. Kept here is only the CDR3 DNA, which spans 42 bases and is read in frame from base 1. Specimen: naive CD8+ T cells sorted from blood. The cell subset or site label for this specimen denotes: CD45RA+CCR7+. This clonotype was obtained from a man between 18 and 35 years old in good health. The sequence links TRBV27 to TRBJ2-7; possibly the D gene is TRBD1, per 7 matching bases. The CDR3 is CASSPLAGGYEQYF. The sequenced DNA: TGTGCCAGCAGTCCCCTGGCAGGGGGGTACGAGCAGTACTTC.